This note documents a single TCR beta chain sequence. The length of the CDR3 is 14 residues. The germline gives CDR1 SEHNR, CDR2 FQNEAQ (reference sequence). V was trimmed by 4 bases and J by 2 bases, leaving 12 bases between them. Individuals aged about 18 to 100 years were recruited from about two dozen US areas. Researchers sorted participants into cohorts using their self-reported clinical history. This record belongs to a study of blood T cell repertoires in COVID-19. Study summary: Sites in the United States, Italy and Spain provided acute and convalescent COVID-19 samples. In each case, the material was cDNA or gDNA derived from T cells, B-cell-depleted T cells, or PBMCs.

Data came from immunoSEQ multiplex PCR; TCRdb stores just in-frame clones and leaves some out. The table includes about 82,000 clones, roughly 90% detected once. Source material: PBMCs or T cells enriched from blood (not recorded which). The chain carries TRBV7-9 and TRBJ2-7, with a weak D call TRBD2 (5 bases). The sequence came from a woman aged 45-60 years with acute COVID-19. The CDR3: CASSSSTTAYEQYF. Written as DNA, the CDR3 is TGTGCCAGCAGCTCCTCGACTACCGCCTACGAGCAGTACTTC.